The entry below describes one T cell receptor (beta chain). Profiling relied on immunoSEQ multiplex PCR, and the TCRdb table lists in-frame clones only, not all of them. This sample has 150,000 or so clones, with roughly 93% found just once. The data originate from a study of control samples from healthy donors and cancer patients. Germline CDR1 LNHDA, CDR2 SQIVND (reference sequence). With V trimmed by 5 bases and J by 3 bases, 2 bases remained unmatched. The CDR3 is made up of 13 amino acids. The chain links TRBV19 to TRBJ2-3; 7 positions agree with TRBD1. The sequenced sample consisted of blood. The origin of this receptor is a man in his late teens or twenties in good health. The CDR3 spells CASSETGTDTQYF. In DNA, the CDR3 is TGTGCCAGTAGTGAGACAGGGACAGATACGCAGTATTTT.